Presented here are 6 T cell receptor beta chains from one specimen sequenced in a study of CD8 T cells in Susac syndrome (dated by TCRdb to the late 2010s). Library prep was done by the immunoSEQ multiplex PCR assay. RNA was extracted with the RNeasy kit and roughly 0.45 to 1 ug was reverse transcribed using random hexamers. TCRdb reanalyzed the raw reads on its own, using fastp at Q25 for trimming and MiXCR for clone calling, and kept in-frame beta chains. For every CDR3 protein sequence, its rows merge into one entry that carries the most common genes and DNA. Recorded for this sample are roughly 110,000 distinct CDR3 sequences; nearly 95% of them occurred a single time. Around 0.15% of the sample is held by the ten biggest clonotypes. Source material: CD4+ T cells from PBMCs. Source of these receptors: a human donor in good health.

This chain uses TRBV4-2 with TRBJ1-5; D ambiguous. CDR1 and CDR2 (germline): LGHNA, YNFKEQ. The CDR3 totals 15 residues. V lost 1 base and J 5 bases, leaving 12 bases between the germline ends. The CDR3 DNA follows: TGTGCCAGCAGCCAAGGTGTAGGGCGCGATCAGCCCCAGCATTTT. Residues: CASSQGVGRDQPQHF.

The chain uses TRBV20-1 and TRBJ1-1; D may be TRBD1 (5 bases). The CDR3 has 15 residues. Trimming stripped 0 bases from V and 3 bases from J, with 14 bases between. Germline loops: CDR1 DFQATT, CDR2 SNEGSKA (reference sequence). The chain's CDR3 is CSARDPQGADTEAFF. The CDR3 region has the DNA TGCAGTGCTAGAGATCCTCAGGGCGCGGACACTGAAGCTTTCTTT.

The J gene is TRBJ2-5, the V gene TRBV12-3 or TRBV12-4; TRBD1 matches at 8 bases. Trimming at V came to 3 bases and at J to 2 bases, leaving 8 bases not matched to a gene. The CDR3 is 16 residues long. This chain's CDR3 is CASSFTEQGVQETQYF. The DNA for the CDR3 is TGTGCCAGCAGTTTCACAGAACAGGGGGTTCAAGAGACCCAGTACTTC.

This chain links TRBV9 with TRBJ1-5, with TRBD1 matching 10 bases. CDR1 and CDR2 from the germline V gene are SGDLS and YYNGEE. Trimming removed 2 bases from V and 6 bases from J; junction bases left unmatched: 5. The CDR3 has 15 residues. CDR3 residues: CASSVTGGNSQPQHF. The CDR3 DNA reads as TGTGCCAGCAGCGTGACAGGGGGCAATAGTCAGCCCCAGCATTTT. Using reference TRBV9 and TRBJ1-5 for the parts outside the CDR3, the full variable domain is DSGVTQTPKHLITATGQRVTLRCSPRSGDLSVYWYQQSLDQGLQFLIQYYNGEERAKGNILERFSAQQFPDLHSELNLSSLELGDSALYFCASSVTGGNSQPQHFGDGTRLSIL.

The table lists this clonotype with a count of one. The chain employs TRBV29-1 and TRBJ2-3; 8 bases match TRBD2. Germline V lookup: CDR1 SQVTM, CDR2 ANQGSEA. The length of the CDR3 is 14 residues. Written as DNA, the CDR3 is TGCAGTGGATTCGGGAGGGGGTCGGGAGATACGCAGTATTTT. It yields the protein CSGFGRGSGDTQYF.

V gene TRBV5-4 combines with J gene TRBJ2-3, with TRBD2 identical over 7 bases. The V segment lost 4 bases and the J segment 4 bases; nucleotides outside the gene matches: 15. The CDR3 has 17 amino acids. The germline CDR1 and CDR2 sequences are SGHNT and YYREEE (reference sequence). CDR3 nucleotide sequence: TGTGCCAGCAGCCCACGGATTCGTGGCGGGAGCGCAGATACGCAGTATTTT. Translating gives CASSPRIRGGSADTQYF.